What follows is one T cell receptor beta chain and its context. Its antigen is as yet unknown. V lost 5 bases and J lost 1, with 8 bases in between. The CDR3 totals 13 residues. Germline V gene lookup returns CDR1 MDHEN and CDR2 SYDVKM. MiXCR, applied by TCRdb to the 5' RACE reads, yields one record per CDR3 protein. This sample has roughly 100,000 distinct CDR3 sequences, with about 12% found just once. The data were obtained in a study of T-cell memory formation after mild COVID-19. Study-level information: The TCR clusters were mostly specific to one donor.

Study conclusions and caveats: Clones that got smaller from day 15 to 85 had even CD4/CD8, while clones growing later tipped toward CD4+. For second-wave clones that peaked at day 37, SARS-CoV-2 specificity went unverified. That cross-reactive memory joined was suggested by some responding clones appearing in pre-infection memory.

Sample: PBMCs or a T cell subset sorted from them (not recorded which). The rearrangement joins TRBV28 to TRBJ1-1, with a possible D match to TRBD1 (6 bases). This receptor was obtained from an adult woman who had mild COVID-19 (a few samples of this study predate the infection). Cell type and time point are not known. The CDR3 DNA is TGTGCCAGCAGTATACAGGGGAACACTGAAGCTTTCTTT. Translating gives CASSIQGNTEAFF.